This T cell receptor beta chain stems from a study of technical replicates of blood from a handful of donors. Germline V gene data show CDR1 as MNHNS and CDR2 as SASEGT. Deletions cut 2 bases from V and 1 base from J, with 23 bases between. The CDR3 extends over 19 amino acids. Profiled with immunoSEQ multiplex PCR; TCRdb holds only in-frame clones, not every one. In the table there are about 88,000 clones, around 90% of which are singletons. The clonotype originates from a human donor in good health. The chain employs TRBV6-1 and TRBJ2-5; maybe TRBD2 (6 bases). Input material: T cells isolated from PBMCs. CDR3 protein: CASSEFARGAGALQETQYF. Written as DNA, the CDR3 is TGTGCCAGCAGTGAATTTGCTCGCGGAGCGGGTGCCCTCCAAGAGACCCAGTACTTC.